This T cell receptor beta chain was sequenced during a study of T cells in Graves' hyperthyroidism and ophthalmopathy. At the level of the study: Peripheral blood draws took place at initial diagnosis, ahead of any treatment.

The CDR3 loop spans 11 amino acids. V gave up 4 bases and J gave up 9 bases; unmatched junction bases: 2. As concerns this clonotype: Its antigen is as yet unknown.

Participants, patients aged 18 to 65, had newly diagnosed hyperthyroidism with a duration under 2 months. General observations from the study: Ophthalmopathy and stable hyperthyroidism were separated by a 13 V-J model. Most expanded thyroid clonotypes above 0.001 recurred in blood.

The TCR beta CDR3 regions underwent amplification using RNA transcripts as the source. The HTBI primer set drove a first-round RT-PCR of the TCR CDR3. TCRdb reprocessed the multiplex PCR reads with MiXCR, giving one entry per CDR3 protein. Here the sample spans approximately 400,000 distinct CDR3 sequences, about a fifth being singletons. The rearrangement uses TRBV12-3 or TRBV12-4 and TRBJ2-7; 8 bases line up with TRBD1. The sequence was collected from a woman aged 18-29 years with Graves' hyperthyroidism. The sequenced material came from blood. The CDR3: CASSWQGAQYF. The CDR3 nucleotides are TGTGCCAGCAGTTGGCAGGGGGCGCAGTACTTC.